A single sample gave rise to the 10 T cell receptor beta chains below, sequenced in a study of blood T cell repertoires in COVID-19. The table came from immunoSEQ multiplex PCR; TCRdb's copy has only in-frame clones and leaves some out. This table holds 200,000 to 250,000 clones, 75% to 85% found once. Sequenced material: peripheral blood. These receptors all stem from a woman in her seventies with COVID-19, enrolled during active disease.

The rearrangement uses TRBV5-1 and TRBJ2-7, with 9 bases that match TRBD2. Germline CDR1 is SGHRS and CDR2 is YFSETQ. The trim removed 4 bases at V and 4 bases at J, leaving 9 bases unmatched. CDR3 length: 15 residues. The CDR3 DNA reads TGCGCCAGCAGCCCTACGACTAGCGGTAGTTACGAGCAGTACTTC. This translates into CASSPTTSGSYEQYF.

The chain links TRBV5-1 to TRBJ2-1; 8 bases map to TRBD2. CDR1 and CDR2 from the germline V gene are SGHRS and YFSETQ. This CDR3 has 13 residues. The ends lost 5 bases at V and 5 bases at J; junction bases unmatched: 3. DNA of the CDR3: TGCGCCAGCAGTCGGGAGGGTAACAATGAGCAGTTCTTC. Its translation is CASSREGNNEQFF.

The chain joins TRBV24-1 to TRBJ2-1; TRBD1 aligns across 10 bases. The CDR3 length is 16 residues. V lost 6 bases and J lost 2; bases outside the gene matches: 6. CDR1 and CDR2 from the germline V gene are KGHDR and SFDVKD. The CDR3 DNA is TGTGCCACCAGTACCGGACAGGGGGAAGCCTACAATGAGCAGTTCTTC. Its protein product is CATSTGQGEAYNEQFF.

This clone has only one observation. The genes are TRBV3-1 (or the pseudogene TRBV3-2) and TRBJ1-2; 7 bases agree with TRBD1. V shed 1 base, J shed 7 bases, and the junction held 6 bases outside the gene matches. This CDR3 spans 14 amino acids. Per germline, CDR1 LGHDT and CDR2 YNNKEL (reference sequence). The CDR3 region is CASSQALGGGGYTF. The CDR3 DNA reads as TGTGCCAGCAGCCAAGCATTAGGGGGCGGTGGCTACACCTTC.

The rearrangement uses TRBV7-9 and TRBJ1-4, with TRBD1 as a possible D gene (5 bases). Germline loops: CDR1 SEHNR, CDR2 FQNEAQ (reference sequence). V was trimmed by 1 base and J by 7 bases, leaving 10 bases between them. The CDR3 length is 14 residues. The CDR3 DNA reads as TGTGCCAGCAGCTTAGTGGGGCTCGGTGAAAAACTGTTTTTT. It is translated as CASSLVGLGEKLFF.

The rearrangement uses TRBV30 and TRBJ2-4; possibly TRBD2 for D (5 bases). Per germline, CDR1 GTSNPN and CDR2 SVGIG (reference sequence). The CDR3 spans 16 residues. The germline V and J ends were trimmed by 5 bases and 0 bases, with 17 bases remaining between them. The DNA for the CDR3 is TGTGCCTGGGGCAGCCTAGGGAGACAAGCCAAAAACATTCAGTACTTC. Amino acid sequence: CAWGSLGRQAKNIQYF.

The J gene is TRBJ2-1, the V gene TRBV2, with TRBD1 matching over 7 bases. Germline assignment: CDR1 SNHLY and CDR2 FYNNEI. Losses at the gene ends were 7 bases for V and 7 bases for J; bases not matched to a gene: 10. This CDR3 has 14 residues. CDR3 in amino acids: CASKATGHQNEQFF. The DNA of the CDR3 is TGTGCCAGCAAGGCGACAGGGCATCAGAATGAGCAGTTCTTC. Supplemented by reference TRBV2 and TRBJ2-1, the full variable domain reads EPEVTQTPSHQVTQMGQEVILRCVPISNHLYFYWYRQILGQKVEFLVSFYNNEISEKSEIFDDQFSVERPDGSNFTLKIRSTKLEDSAMYFCASKATGHQNEQFFGPGTRLTVL.

This clone was detected a few times. The chain has TRBV19 and TRBJ1-5; D unresolved. This CDR3 has 13 residues. Between the trimmed V and J ends, which lost 7 bases and 3 bases, there was a span of 10 bases. The germline CDR1 and CDR2 sequences are LNHDA and SQIVND (reference sequence). CDR3 protein: CASTWEFNQPQHF. CDR3 nucleotides: TGTGCCAGTACATGGGAGTTCAATCAGCCCCAGCATTTT.

This clone was seen more than once but under ten times. CDR3 amino acids: CASSFLSRYTF. The CDR3 DNA is TGTGCCAGCAGTTTTCTCAGTCGCTACACCTTC. This chain joins TRBV28 and TRBJ1-2; D not certain. Germline V gene sequence: CDR1 MDHEN, CDR2 SYDVKM. The length of the CDR3 is 11 residues. With 3 bases removed from V and 9 bases from J, the gap between germline ends came to 8 bases.

This chain uses TRBV5-4 with TRBJ2-5, with 10 bases identical to TRBD2. After removal of 0 bases from V and 4 bases from J, the junction contained 6 bases not matched to a gene. CDR3 length equals 16 residues. Germline V CDR1 and CDR2: SGHNT, YYREEE (reference sequence). CDR3 coding DNA: TGTGCCAGCAGCTTGGATCGGACTAGCGGAGTAGAGACCCAGTACTTC. Its protein product is CASSLDRTSGVETQYF.